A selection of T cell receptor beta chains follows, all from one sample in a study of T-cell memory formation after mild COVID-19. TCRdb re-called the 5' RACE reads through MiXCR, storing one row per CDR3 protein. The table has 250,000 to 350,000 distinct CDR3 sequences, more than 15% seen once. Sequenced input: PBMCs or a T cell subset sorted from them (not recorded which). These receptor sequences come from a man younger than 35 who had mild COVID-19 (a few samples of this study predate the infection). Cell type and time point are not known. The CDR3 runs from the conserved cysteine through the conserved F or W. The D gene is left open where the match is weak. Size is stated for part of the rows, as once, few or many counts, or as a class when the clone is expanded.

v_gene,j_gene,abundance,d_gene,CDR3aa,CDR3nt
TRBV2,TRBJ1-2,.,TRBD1,CASEDRELRGYTF,TGTGCCAGCGAGGACAGGGAACTACGTGGCTACACCTTC
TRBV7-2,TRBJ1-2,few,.,CASSLENGRFYTF,TGTGCCAGCAGCTTAGAGAATGGGAGGTTCTACACCTTC
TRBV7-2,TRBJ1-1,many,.,CASSPHGGYGEAFF,TGTGCCAGCAGCCCCCACGGGGGGTATGGTGAAGCTTTCTTT
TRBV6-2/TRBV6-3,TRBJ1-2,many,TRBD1,CASRGTVNYGYTF,TGTGCCAGCAGAGGGACAGTTAACTATGGCTACACCTTC
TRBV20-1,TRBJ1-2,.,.,CSATGSLIQGKNYGYTF,TGCAGTGCTACGGGGAGCCTAATCCAAGGCAAAAACTATGGCTACACCTTC
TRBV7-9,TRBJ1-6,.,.,CASSASGGVNNSPLHF,TGTGCCAGCAGCGCATCCGGTGGAGTGAATAATTCACCCCTCCACTTT
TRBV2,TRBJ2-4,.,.,CASRADGDIQYF,TGTGCCAGCAGGGCCGATGGAGACATTCAGTACTTC
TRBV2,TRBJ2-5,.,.,CASSERGGWGQETQYF,TGTGCCAGCAGTGAAAGGGGAGGCTGGGGTCAAGAGACCCAGTACTTC
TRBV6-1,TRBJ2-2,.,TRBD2,CASRGRTSSRTAYTGELFF,TGTGCCAGCAGGGGCCGGACTAGTTCCCGAACCGCTTACACCGGGGAGCTGTTTTTT
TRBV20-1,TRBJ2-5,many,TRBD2,CSAPSGGQETQYF,TGCAGTGCTCCTAGCGGGGGGCAAGAGACCCAGTACTTC
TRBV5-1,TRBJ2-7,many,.,CASSLAGIRAYEQYF,TGCGCCAGCAGCTTGGCGGGGATCAGGGCCTACGAGCAGTACTTC
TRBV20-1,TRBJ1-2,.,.,CSAPELGPLGSGYTF,TGCAGTGCTCCAGAGTTAGGGCCCCTGGGTTCTGGCTACACCTTC
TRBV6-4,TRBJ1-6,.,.,CASRERDFDSPLHF,TGTGCCAGCAGGGAGAGGGATTTCGATTCACCCCTCCACTTT
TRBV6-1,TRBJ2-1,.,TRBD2,CASSEAPTSGAYNEQFF,TGTGCCAGCAGTGAAGCTCCAACTAGCGGGGCCTACAATGAGCAGTTCTTC
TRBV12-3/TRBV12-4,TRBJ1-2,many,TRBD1,CASGDSTNYGYTF,TGTGCCAGCGGGGACAGTACTAACTATGGCTACACCTTC
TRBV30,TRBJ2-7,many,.,CAWIYGGGTGEQYF,TGTGCCTGGATCTACGGTGGGGGAACGGGCGAGCAGTACTTC
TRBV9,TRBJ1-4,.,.,CASSVATDPNEKLFF,TGTGCCAGCAGCGTAGCGACAGACCCTAATGAAAAACTGTTTTTT
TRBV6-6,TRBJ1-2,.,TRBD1,CASTLIGTGPYGYTF,TGTGCCAGCACTCTCATCGGGACAGGGCCGTATGGCTACACCTTC
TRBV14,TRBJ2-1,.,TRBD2,CASSQLTGGPSNEQFF,TGTGCCAGCAGCCAACTTACGGGGGGGCCATCCAATGAGCAGTTCTTC
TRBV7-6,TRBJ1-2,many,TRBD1,CASSSGTGGIYGYTF,TGTGCCAGCAGCTCCGGGACAGGGGGCATCTATGGCTACACCTTC
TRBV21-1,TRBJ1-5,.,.,CAGQGAWYQPQHF,TGTGCCGGGCAGGGGGCTTGGTATCAGCCCCAGCATTTT
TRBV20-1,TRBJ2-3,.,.,CSARDPRGDTQYF,TGCAGTGCTAGAGACCCCAGGGGAGATACGCAGTATTTT
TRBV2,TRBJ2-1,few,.,CASRKGGAEQFF,TGTGCCAGCAGGAAAGGGGGGGCTGAGCAGTTCTTC
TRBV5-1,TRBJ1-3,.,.,CASSPTGLTSGNTIYF,TGCGCCAGCAGCCCCACAGGTCTCACATCCGGAAACACCATATATTTT
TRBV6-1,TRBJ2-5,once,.,CASIRRGEETQYF,TGTGCCAGCATAAGGCGGGGAGAAGAGACCCAGTACTTC
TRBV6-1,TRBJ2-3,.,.,CVSELDTDTQYF,TGTGTTTCCGAATTGGACACAGATACGCAGTATTTT